Below, 16 T cell receptor beta chains from the same sample are listed, as sequenced in a study of T cells in pancreatic ductal adenocarcinoma. No neoadjuvant therapy was given to the selected pancreatic ductal adenocarcinoma patients before their surgery. Assay: immunoSEQ multiplex PCR; the TCRdb copy retains only in-frame clones and omits some. The table records about 98,000 clones, over 90% of them present only once. The sequencing input was PBMCs. These receptors were taken from a human donor with pancreatic ductal adenocarcinoma.

V is TRBV7-9 and J is TRBJ1-1; D not certain. The germline CDR1 and CDR2 sequences are SEHNR and FQNEAQ (reference sequence). CDR3 length equals 13 residues. V dropped 5 bases and J dropped 4 bases, with 11 bases sitting between them. CDR3 amino acids: CASSIEGTTEAFF. The CDR3 nucleotides are TGTGCCAGCAGCATCGAGGGTACCACTGAAGCTTTCTTT.

The chain couples TRBV18 to TRBJ2-1, with TRBD2 identical over 14 bases. Trimming at V came to 4 bases and at J to 5 bases, leaving 1 base not matched to a gene. In germline, CDR1 is KGHSH, CDR2 LQKENI. CDR3 length: 15 residues. CDR3: CASSRLAGGDNEQFF. In DNA, the CDR3 is TGTGCCAGCTCACGACTAGCGGGAGGGGACAATGAGCAGTTCTTC.

The CDR3 protein is CASSPGQIVNQPQHF. The CDR3 DNA reads TGTGCCAGCTCACCAGGACAGATCGTTAATCAGCCCCAGCATTTT. The chain joins TRBV18 to TRBJ1-5, with D possibly matching TRBD1 (6 bases). The CDR3 length is 15 residues. The V and J ends lost 2 bases and 4 bases respectively, with 12 bases between them. Looked up from germline, CDR1 is KGHSH and CDR2 is LQKENI. The full variable domain, in which reference TRBV18 and TRBJ1-5 provide the parts outside the CDR3, is NAGVMQNPRHLVRRRGQEARLRCSPMKGHSHVYWYRQLPEEGLKFMVYLQKENIIDESGMPKERFSAEFPKEGPSILRIQQVVRGDSAAYFCASSPGQIVNQPQHFGDGTRLSIL.

The V call is TRBV5-4, the J call TRBJ2-7; tentatively, D is TRBD2 (6 bases). CDR3 length: 14 residues. Trimming shortened V by 0 bases and J by 3 bases, and 10 bases separated the two germline ends. Germline V gene sequence: CDR1 SGHNT, CDR2 YYREEE (reference sequence). In DNA form, the CDR3 reads TGTGCCAGCAGCTTGGAGGCGGGATACTACGAGCAGTACTTC. This codes for CASSLEAGYYEQYF.

The CDR3 loop reads CASSRREGRNNEQFF. The CDR3 nucleotides are TGTGCCAGCTCACGGCGGGAGGGCCGTAACAATGAGCAGTTCTTC. The genes are TRBV18 and TRBJ2-1; TRBD2 agrees at 9 bases. Germline assignment: CDR1 KGHSH and CDR2 LQKENI. V shed 4 bases and J 5 bases; nucleotides not matched to a gene: 6. The CDR3 totals 15 residues.

This clone was seen only a few times. V usage is TRBV28 and J usage is TRBJ2-3; no firm D call. This CDR3 is 13 amino acids long. Germline V gives CDR1 MDHEN, CDR2 SYDVKM. V was cut by 5 bases and J by 6 bases, with 12 bases left in between. CDR3 amino acids: CASSRPRSDTQYF. The CDR3 DNA reads TGTGCCAGCAGTCGCCCCCGTAGTGATACGCAGTATTTT.

The chain is built from TRBV6-5 and TRBJ1-1; maybe TRBD1 (5 bases). Germline CDR1 reads MNHEY; CDR2 reads SVGAGI. This CDR3 region has 12 residues. V was cut by 10 bases and J by 4 bases, with 13 bases left in between. CDR3 protein: CATAGRGTEAFF. In DNA form, the CDR3 reads TGTGCCACGGCGGGGAGGGGCACTGAAGCTTTCTTT.

The rearrangement joins TRBV19 to TRBJ2-6, with D perhaps matching TRBD2 (5 bases). The length of the CDR3 is 15 residues. Germline V lookup: CDR1 LNHDA, CDR2 SQIVND (reference sequence). The V gene lost 7 bases and the J gene lost 1 base, with 11 bases spanning the gap. CDR3 residues: CASNEGVSGANVLTF. The CDR3 nucleotides read TGTGCCAGTAATGAGGGTGTTTCTGGGGCCAACGTCCTGACTTTC.

The chain couples TRBV28 to TRBJ2-7; TRBD2 might be the D (6 bases). Germline CDR1 is MDHEN and CDR2 is SYDVKM. This CDR3 has 12 residues. The V gene lost 10 bases and the J gene lost 3 bases, with 13 bases spanning the gap. CDR3 sequence (DNA): TGTGCCACTACCGGGAGCAGCTACGAGCAGTACTTC. It translates to CATTGSSYEQYF.

As regards this clone: The sample holds other DNA sequences that translate to the same CDR3. This chain connects TRBV29-1 to TRBJ2-5; 7 nucleotides line up with TRBD2. The CDR3 length is 12 residues. J gave up 4 bases and V 3 bases, and 2 bases lay outside the gene matches. Germline CDR1 is SQVTM and CDR2 is ANQGSEA. The CDR3 coding sequence is TGCAGCGTTGAGGGGAGGGGAGAGACCCAGTACTTC. Residues: CSVEGRGETQYF.

This chain joins TRBV18 and TRBJ2-7; TRBD2 matches 9 bases. The V gene's germline CDR1 is KGHSH and CDR2 LQKENI. CDR3 size: 16 residues. After removal of 6 bases from V and 2 bases from J, the junction contained 11 bases not matched to a gene. CDR3 in amino acids: CASSVNEAGGTYEQYF. The CDR3, as DNA: TGTGCCAGCTCCGTCAACGAGGCGGGAGGGACCTACGAGCAGTACTTC.

This clone was seen just once. V and J are TRBV7-2 and TRBJ1-1, with unresolved D. Trimming shortened V by 5 bases and J by 10 bases, and 17 bases separated the two germline ends. Germline assignment: CDR1 SGHTA and CDR2 FQGNSA. The CDR3 has 13 residues. DNA of the CDR3: TGTGCCAGCAGCCAGAGAGAGGCCCTCAGAGCTTTCTTT. This gives the protein CASSQREALRAFF.

J is TRBJ2-3 and V is TRBV18, with D possibly TRBD1 on 5 matching bases. The CDR3 is made up of 14 amino acids. Trimming cost V 2 bases and J 3 bases, with 9 bases left between them. From germline, CDR1 is KGHSH and CDR2 LQKENI. The CDR3 sequence is CASSPDAGTDTQYF. CDR3 DNA sequence: TGTGCCAGCTCACCAGACGCAGGGACAGATACGCAGTATTTT.

The rearrangement joins TRBV7-3 to TRBJ2-1; TRBD2 matches at 7 bases. The V segment lost 5 bases and the J segment 7 bases; nucleotides outside the gene matches: 5. The CDR3 is 13 residues long. CDR1 SGHTA and CDR2 FQGTGA come from the germline V gene. The CDR3 nucleotides are TGTGCCAGCAGCAGCGGGGCCGTAAATGAGCAGTTCTTC. It translates to CASSSGAVNEQFF.

The chain employs TRBV6-1 and TRBJ1-2; a weak D match, TRBD1 (5 bases). Germline lookup yields CDR1 MNHNS and CDR2 SASEGT. This CDR3 has 15 amino acids. With 8 bases removed from V and 0 bases from J, the gap between germline ends came to 16 bases. CDR3 nucleotide sequence: TGTGCCAGCGCACCCAGGGTTCCGTCTAACTATGGCTACACCTTC. Its protein is CASAPRVPSNYGYTF.

The rearrangement links TRBV5-6 to TRBJ1-3; D gene unclear. The CDR3 spans 17 residues. CDR1 is SGHDT, CDR2 YYEEEE, per germline. Trimming shortened V by 4 bases and J by 4 bases, and 21 bases separated the two germline ends. This CDR3 reads CASSPEVWVTGGNTIYF. CDR3 DNA sequence: TGTGCCAGCAGCCCCGAAGTGTGGGTCACGGGGGGAAACACCATATATTTT.